This record concerns one T cell receptor (beta chain) sequence. Sample-barcoded 5' priming and a J-beta primer mix drove a second PCR of roughly 7 to 11 cycles. TCRdb fed the 5' RACE reads into MiXCR, producing one record per CDR3 protein. The table has 700,000 to 800,000 distinct CDR3 sequences, more than 40% seen once. The record originates from a study of blood T cells in healthy people across ages. Germline assignment: CDR1 LGHDT and CDR2 YNNKEL (reference sequence). Trimming took off 1 base at V and 5 bases at J, with 8 bases between the two ends. CDR3 size: 13 residues. The source of this sequence is a woman aged 55 to 70 in good health. The material sequenced was blood. The chain has TRBV3-1 and TRBJ1-2; D possibly corresponds to TRBD1 (6 bases). The DNA for the CDR3 is TGTGCCAGCAGCCAAGGGACAGCGTATGGCTACACCTTC. Protein product: CASSQGTAYGYTF.